What follows describes a single TCR beta chain. The antigen is unknown. These data originate in a study of cytomegalovirus exposure and HLA in healthy donors. Study-level findings and limits: Whilst most TCR sequences proved rare, a subset of public TCRs occurred across many donors. Listed as cytomegalovirus-associated were 150 to 200 TCR beta chains.

Assay used: immunoSEQ multiplex PCR; TCRdb lists only in-frame clones, some missing. The table includes hundreds of thousands of clones, more than 75% detected once. This receptor was taken from a woman between 18 and 29 years old in good health and CMV-seropositive. Sequencing was carried out using PBMCs.

CDR3 nucleotides: TGTGCCGGAGCTGATCGGTATGGCTACACCTTC. It translates to CAGADRYGYTF. This chain uses TRBV19 with TRBJ1-2; D unresolved. This CDR3 spans 11 amino acids. Trimming stripped 11 bases from V and 5 bases from J, with 12 bases between. CDR1 and CDR2 (germline): LNHDA, SQIVND (reference sequence).